Shown below are 2 T cell receptor beta chains from a single sample sequenced in a study of cytomegalovirus exposure and HLA in healthy donors (TCRdb year 2017). The protocol used for the library was the immunoSEQ multiplex PCR assay. The multiplex PCR relied on a mix of 60 forward primers for TCR Vbeta segments and 13 reverse primers for TCR Jbeta segments. This is the immuneACCESS table as TCRdb keeps it, with only in-frame sequences that have V and J called. A part of the clones is gone; compared with another copy, unresolved V genes explain less than half, and the rest is unexplained. This sample is represented by 100,000 or so clones; roughly an eighth of them were singletons. Of the sample, more than 15% is held by the ten largest clones. Sample: PBMCs. The receptor set was obtained from a man aged 35-49 years in good health and CMV-seropositive.

This rearrangement joins TRBV28 to TRBJ2-5, with D possibly TRBD2 on 5 matching bases. The germline V and J ends were trimmed by 6 bases and 5 bases, with 16 bases remaining between them. This CDR3 has 14 amino acids. Per the germline V gene, CDR1 is MDHEN and CDR2 is SYDVKM. The CDR3 is CASRNRGSVETQYF. DNA of the CDR3: TGTGCCAGCAGGAATCGAGGGAGTGTTGAGACCCAGTACTTC.

As DNA, the CDR3 is TGTGCCAGCAGCGCGACCTACGAGCAGTACTTC. Encoded protein: CASSATYEQYF. The chain has TRBV11-2 and TRBJ2-7; D not certain. In germline, CDR1 is SGHAT, CDR2 FQNNGV. The CDR3 has 11 residues. With 5 bases removed from V and 2 bases from J, the gap between germline ends came to 4 bases.